This TCR beta chain stems from a study of cytomegalovirus exposure and HLA in healthy donors (dated by TCRdb to between 2016 and 2019). Study-level background: In an earlier analysis of about 560 of the donors, about 270 Gb of sequence data and 95 million to 130 million unique TCR beta sequences from 180 million or so T cells were reported. All discovery cohort repertoires had been generated on a single sequencing platform. A few DR-DQ haplotypes were treated as single units for association and clustering because of strong linkage in the cohort. An early release covering about 600 HLA-typed donors comprised 250 to 350 gigabases of sequencing data and around 85 million unique TCR sequences. The study aimed to test whether cataloging public T cell receptors could reveal signatures of past pathogen exposure. Typing coverage varied by locus: roughly 620-640 donors for A, B, C, DRB1 and DQB1; roughly 520 for DQA1; about 600 for DPA1; 400 to 480 for DPB1. Alongside the repertoire data, information on donor age, sex, ethnicity and CMV serostatus was compiled. Rather than drawing on any new phenotypic data, the later analysis identified candidate immune exposures from TCR beta sequences and the way those sequences occurred across donors. Class I and class II HLA loci were covered by the typing at four-digit resolution. Of the roughly 390 genotyped donors, over 70% fell in the genetic ancestry cluster associated with self-reported Caucasian donors. To predict cytomegalovirus infection status, the study combined high-throughput TCR immunosequencing, statistical association of individual TCRs with disease status, and machine learning. Genome-wide SNP genotypes for about 60% of the 666 donors were used in a later genetic analysis, which treated that subset as a discovery cohort. A later analysis re-examined previously published TCR beta repertoires from over 500 donors and added high-resolution HLA genotyping to investigate patterns of TCR occurrence. A separate validation cohort of 100 to 150 different subjects was used in addition to the roughly 700-subject first cohort. An earlier analysis of 587 of the donors applied high-throughput TCR beta sequencing to assess whether each TCR beta V gene segment acted as functional or pseudogenic. Among several hundred genotyped donors of the cohort, an average of around 240,000 unique TCR beta nucleotide sequences was sequenced per donor, of which 15% to 20% were non-productive. The study profiled the T cell repertoires of hundreds of subjects by immunosequencing and related them to cytomegalovirus serostatus.

Library preparation used the immunoSEQ multiplex PCR assay. The multiplex PCR relied on a mix of 60 forward primers for TCR Vbeta segments and 13 reverse primers for TCR Jbeta segments. The CDR3 region of rearranged TCR beta genes was amplified from genomic DNA with a multiplex PCR assay. On the Illumina HiSeq System, the amplified TCR beta libraries were sequenced as 87-base-pair reads. The study's own analysis went as follows. Across the roughly 640 repertoires, a later analysis counted tens of millions of unique TCR beta chains, roughly 11 million of which were shared by at least two donors. A nearest-neighbor algorithm error-corrected the raw reads and collapsed the reads into unique sequences, merging closely related sequences to remove PCR and sequencing errors. V, D and J gene segments were assigned by aligning CDR3 sequences to IMGT reference sequences. For a sequence to be retained, a match of at least six nucleotides to both a V gene segment and a J gene segment was required. A rearrangement was called productive if the CDR3 had no stop codons and remained in frame with V and J, and every other rearrangement was called non-productive. Following IMGT convention, CDR3 was defined as the stretch from the second conserved V-encoded cysteine up to the conserved J-encoded phenylalanine. The earlier analysis of about 530 of the donors excluded any sequence lacking an unambiguous match to a single V gene segment. In an earlier analysis of a few hundred of the donors, a V segment was called functional when productive rearrangements were above 56.7%, and segregating when the standard deviation between donors exceeded 5%. A statistical classification framework was built to diagnose cytomegalovirus status from the catalog of TCR beta chain sequences. V and J gene assignment, in a later analysis, came from comparing TCR nucleotide sequences with IMGT/GENE-DB human TR gene sequences. Using the TCRdist pipeline, a later analysis assigned CDR3 sequences along with most-parsimonious VDJ recombination scenarios. In a later analysis, each TCR beta chain was defined by its CDR3 amino acid sequence together with its V-gene family, and reads lacking a unique V-gene family were excluded. To address suspected cross-contamination and a sequencing artifact, a later analysis removed 592 highly shared, low-generation-probability nucleotide sequences. For each public chain, a later analysis derived a clonal expansion index from normalized ranks of inferred template counts within each repertoire. In a later analysis, generation probabilities were computed with a VDJ recombination model fitted to out-of-frame rearrangements, and the resulting probabilities were checked against IGoR. A later analysis scored TCR-TCR, TCR-HLA and TCR-CMV co-occurrence with hypergeometric tests, applying a repertoire-size bias correction to TCR pairs. In a later analysis, false discovery rates were estimated by permuting HLA or CMV assignments 20 times. In a later analysis, co-occurring TCRs were grouped using DBSCAN, and TCRdist sequence similarity was added for clustering within HLA-allele-positive subsets. For co-occurrence clustering, repertoires with fewer than 30,000 or more than 120,000 public chains were excluded, along with five repertoires with anomalous nucleotide sharing. TCRdb's version of the immuneACCESS table is confined to in-frame rearrangements and falls short of the full clone set. An unresolved V gene accounts for under half of the shortfall where checked; the remainder is of unknown origin. V and J calls and clone size come straight from that table; D and trimming were deduced from the DNA. For this sample there are about 140,000 clones; more than 60% appear just once. Approximately 10% of the sample comes from the top ten.

The cohort comprised some 680 healthy bone marrow donors. All cohort members were sampled while nominally healthy, although unrecorded immune exposures were likely present. The donor tested CMV seropositive, placing the donor among the 290 or so seropositive members of the cohort. A peripheral blood sample was collected from each donor, and TCR beta sequencing was performed on peripheral blood mononuclear cells. The Qiagen DNeasy Blood Extraction Kit was used to extract genomic DNA from the blood cell samples. Measured from the cysteine to the phenylalanine, the CDR3 is 15 residues long. The read is trimmed to its CDR3 DNA, 45 bases read in frame from base 1. V and J are trimmed by 4 bases and 0 bases, and the gene matches miss 4 bases of the junction. The CDR1 and CDR2 encoded by the germline V gene are SGHRS and YFSETQ. This clone has just a few counts. This receptor's antigen is unknown. No much larger clone is present one base from it, and per-base qualities are unavailable.

Results the study describes overall, beyond this receptor: An association between a missense DCLRE1C variant and V-gene and J-gene trimming of TCR beta chains was found in a later genetic analysis and replicated in an independent cohort. An earlier analysis of 450 to 750 of the donors showed that most TCR beta V segments appeared in productive rearrangements either about 87% or about 30% of the time, which broadly matched IMGT annotations. The authors suggested that the approach could potentially be extended to other disease states and immunological phenotypes. According to a later analysis, most CMV-associated TCR beta chains appeared to be HLA-restricted, and the HLA associations seemed to be driven largely by CMV exposure. Presence/absence analyses assumed roughly uniform sequencing depth across donors, an assumption that may not hold. A later analysis reported that several top co-occurrence clusters appeared linked to parvovirus B19, influenza, CMV and Epstein-Barr virus. When HLA alleles, especially DR and DQ, strongly co-occurred, TCR associations were difficult to assign to individual alleles. A cluster of highly shared sequence variants was judged likely to represent a technical artifact of the sequencing pipeline. The only immune exposure information available for the cohort was CMV serostatus. In a later analysis, HLA-associated TCR beta chains showed more clonal expansion and lower generation probabilities than non-associated chains that were equally common. In vitro tests confirmed that three of the cytomegalovirus-associated TCR beta chains recognize cytomegalovirus antigens. Because counts were too low, around 18 rarely observed V segments, including chromosome 9 orphons, were left out of the earlier analysis of roughly 600 of the donors. Across donors, most TCR sequences were observed very rarely, whereas some public TCRs were present in many individuals. The study listed 150 to 200 TCR beta chains as associated with cytomegalovirus. HLA typing was unavailable for some donors at each locus, so association tests used only the typed subset. A later analysis associated roughly 17,000 TCR beta sequences with specific HLA alleles at a false discovery rate of 0.05. Some IMGT-functional V segments, including TRBV6-2 and TRBV6-3, could not be distinguished by the 87-base-pair reads and were therefore excluded. In a later analysis, the rate of TCR association differed among HLA loci, with DRB1 alleles having the most associated TCRs and HLA-C alleles having the fewest. A further reported finding was that TCR beta sequences accurately predicted the HLA-A and HLA-B alleles for most subjects in the first cohort. Linkage disequilibrium might explain the correlated functional status among segregating V segments, but an unknown experimental factor could not be ruled out. In both the original and validation cohorts, the classifier was reported to diagnose cytomegalovirus status with high specificity and sensitivity. A later genetic analysis reported fewer N-insertions in productive TCRs among donors in an Asian-associated ancestry cluster than the roughly 700-donor mean. The cohort was sequenced for TCR beta chains only, and without alpha or paired-chain data the features that could be detected were limited.

Recombination joined TRBV5-1 with TRBJ2-7, with 10 bases matching TRBD1. The clonotype originates from a man aged 18 to 35 in good health and CMV-seropositive. Sequencing was carried out using PBMCs. The nucleotide sequence is given as TGCGCCAGCAGCACGGGACAGGGGAGCTCCTACGAGCAGTACTTC. Translation gives CASSTGQGSSYEQYF.